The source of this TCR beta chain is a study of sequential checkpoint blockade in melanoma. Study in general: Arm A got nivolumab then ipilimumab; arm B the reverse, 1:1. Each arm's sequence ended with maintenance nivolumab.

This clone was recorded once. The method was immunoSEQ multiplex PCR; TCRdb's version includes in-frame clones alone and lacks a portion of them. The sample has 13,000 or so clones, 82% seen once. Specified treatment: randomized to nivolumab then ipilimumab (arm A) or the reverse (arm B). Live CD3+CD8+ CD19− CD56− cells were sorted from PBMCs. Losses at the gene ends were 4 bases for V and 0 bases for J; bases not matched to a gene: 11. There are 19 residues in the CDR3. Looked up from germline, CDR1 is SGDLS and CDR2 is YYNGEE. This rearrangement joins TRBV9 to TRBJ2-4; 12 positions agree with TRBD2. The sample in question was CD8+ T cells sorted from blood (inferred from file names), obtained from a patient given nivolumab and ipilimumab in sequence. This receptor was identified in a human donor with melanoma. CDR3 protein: CASSPRLAGVGGAKNIQYF. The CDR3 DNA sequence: TGTGCCAGCAGCCCCAGACTAGCGGGAGTAGGAGGAGCCAAAAACATTCAGTACTTC.